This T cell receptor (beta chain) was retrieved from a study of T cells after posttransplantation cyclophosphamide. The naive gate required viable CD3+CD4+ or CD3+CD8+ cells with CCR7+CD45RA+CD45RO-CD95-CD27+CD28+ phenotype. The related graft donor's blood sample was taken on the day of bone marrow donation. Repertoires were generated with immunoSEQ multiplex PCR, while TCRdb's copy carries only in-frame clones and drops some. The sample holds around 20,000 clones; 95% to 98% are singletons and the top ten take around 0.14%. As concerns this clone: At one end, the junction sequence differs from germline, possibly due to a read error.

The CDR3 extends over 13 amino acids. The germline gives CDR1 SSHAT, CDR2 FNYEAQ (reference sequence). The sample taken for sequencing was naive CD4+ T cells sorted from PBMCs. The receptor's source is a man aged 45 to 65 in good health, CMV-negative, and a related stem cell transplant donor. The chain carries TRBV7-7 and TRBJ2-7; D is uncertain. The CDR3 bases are TGTGCTAGCAGCGACCGACCGGGTGGGGAGCAGTACTTC. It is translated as CASSDRPGGEQYF.